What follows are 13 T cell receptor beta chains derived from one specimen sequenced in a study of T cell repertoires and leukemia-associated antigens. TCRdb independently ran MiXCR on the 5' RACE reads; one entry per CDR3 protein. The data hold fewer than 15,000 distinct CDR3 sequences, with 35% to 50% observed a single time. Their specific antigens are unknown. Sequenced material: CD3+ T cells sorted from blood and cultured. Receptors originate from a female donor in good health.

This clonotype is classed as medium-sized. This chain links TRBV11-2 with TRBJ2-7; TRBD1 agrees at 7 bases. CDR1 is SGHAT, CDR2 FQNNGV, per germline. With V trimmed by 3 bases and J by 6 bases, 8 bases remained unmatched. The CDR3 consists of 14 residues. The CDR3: CASSFDRVRVEQYF. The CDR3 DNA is TGTGCCAGCAGCTTCGACAGGGTTAGGGTCGAGCAGTACTTC. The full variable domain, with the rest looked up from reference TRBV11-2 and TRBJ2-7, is EAGVAQSPRYKIIEKRQSVAFWCNPISGHATLYWYQQILGQGPKLLIQFQNNGVVDDSQLPKDRFSAERLKGVDSTLKIQPAKLEDSAVYLCASSFDRVRVEQYFGPGTRLTVT.

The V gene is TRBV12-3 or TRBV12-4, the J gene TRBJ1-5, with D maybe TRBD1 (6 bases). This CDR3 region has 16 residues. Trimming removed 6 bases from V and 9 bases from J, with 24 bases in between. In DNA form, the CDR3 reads TGTGCCAGCAGCGATAGACAGGCACCATTGGAGTGGCCCCAGCATTTT. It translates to CASSDRQAPLEWPQHF.

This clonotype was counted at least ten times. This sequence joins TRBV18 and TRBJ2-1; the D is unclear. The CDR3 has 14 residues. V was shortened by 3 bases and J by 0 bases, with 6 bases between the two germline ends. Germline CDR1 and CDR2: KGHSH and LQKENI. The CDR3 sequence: CASSPASSYNEQFF. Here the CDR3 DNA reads TGTGCCAGCTCACCGGCGAGCTCCTACAATGAGCAGTTCTTC.

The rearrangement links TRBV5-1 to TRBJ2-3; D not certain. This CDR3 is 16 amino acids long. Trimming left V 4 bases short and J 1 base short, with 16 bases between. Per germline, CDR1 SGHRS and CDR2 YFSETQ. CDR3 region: CASSPGFSPRTDTQYF. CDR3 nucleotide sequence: TGCGCCAGCAGCCCTGGATTTTCCCCACGCACAGATACGCAGTATTTT. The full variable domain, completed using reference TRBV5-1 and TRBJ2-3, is KAGVTQTPRYLIKTRGQQVTLSCSPISGHRSVSWYQQTPGQGLQFLFEYFSETQRNKGNFPGRFSGRQFSNSRSEMNVSTLELGDSALYLCASSPGFSPRTDTQYFGPGTRLTVL.

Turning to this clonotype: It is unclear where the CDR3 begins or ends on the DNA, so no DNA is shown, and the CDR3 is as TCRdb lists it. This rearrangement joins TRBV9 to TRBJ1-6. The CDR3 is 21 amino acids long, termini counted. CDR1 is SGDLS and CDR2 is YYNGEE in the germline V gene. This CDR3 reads CASSVGGGGHTGAFFGSPLHF.

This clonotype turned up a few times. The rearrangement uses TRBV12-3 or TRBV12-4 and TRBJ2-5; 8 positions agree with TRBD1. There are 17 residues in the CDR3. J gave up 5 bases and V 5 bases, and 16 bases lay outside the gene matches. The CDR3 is CASSPGTGGGLLETQYF. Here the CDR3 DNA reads TGTGCCAGCAGTCCCGGGACAGGCGGCGGGTTATTGGAGACCCAGTACTTC.

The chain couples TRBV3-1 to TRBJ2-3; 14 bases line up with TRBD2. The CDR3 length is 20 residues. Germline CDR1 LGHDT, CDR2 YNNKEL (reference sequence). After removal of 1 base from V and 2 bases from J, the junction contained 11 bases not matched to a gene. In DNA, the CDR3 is TGTGCCAGCAGCCAAGGGTACGGGACTAGCGGGAGCCGAAACACAGATACGCAGTATTTT. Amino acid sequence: CASSQGYGTSGSRNTDTQYF.

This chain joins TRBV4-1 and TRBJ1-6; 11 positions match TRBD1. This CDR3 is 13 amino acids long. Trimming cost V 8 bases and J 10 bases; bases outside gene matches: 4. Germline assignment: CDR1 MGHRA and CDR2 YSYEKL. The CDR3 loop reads CASADRGLSPLHF. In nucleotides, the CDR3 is TGCGCCAGCGCGGACAGGGGGCTATCACCCCTCCACTTT.

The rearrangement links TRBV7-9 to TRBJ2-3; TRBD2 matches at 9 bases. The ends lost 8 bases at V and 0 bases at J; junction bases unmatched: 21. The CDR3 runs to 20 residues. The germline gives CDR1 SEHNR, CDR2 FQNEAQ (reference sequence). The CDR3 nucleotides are TGTGCCAGCGCCCGCCGGACTAGCGTGATGGGGGCCCATAGCACAGATACGCAGTATTTT. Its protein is CASARRTSVMGAHSTDTQYF.

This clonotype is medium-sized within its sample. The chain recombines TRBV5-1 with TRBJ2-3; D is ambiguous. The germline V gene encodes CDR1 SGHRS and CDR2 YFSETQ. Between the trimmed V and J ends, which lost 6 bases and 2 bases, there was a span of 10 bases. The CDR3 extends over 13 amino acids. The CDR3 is CASTPGNTDTQYF. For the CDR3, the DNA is TGCGCCAGCACCCCAGGAAACACAGATACGCAGTATTTT. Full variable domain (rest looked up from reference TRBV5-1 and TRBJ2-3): KAGVTQTPRYLIKTRGQQVTLSCSPISGHRSVSWYQQTPGQGLQFLFEYFSETQRNKGNFPGRFSGRQFSNSRSEMNVSTLELGDSALYLCASTPGNTDTQYFGPGTRLTVL.

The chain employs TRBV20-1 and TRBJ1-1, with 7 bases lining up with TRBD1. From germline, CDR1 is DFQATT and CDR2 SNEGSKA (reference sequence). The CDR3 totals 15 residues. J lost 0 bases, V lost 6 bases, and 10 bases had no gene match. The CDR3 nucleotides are TGCAGTGCCACCGACCCGACAGGGCTGAACACTGAAGCTTTCTTT. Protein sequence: CSATDPTGLNTEAFF.

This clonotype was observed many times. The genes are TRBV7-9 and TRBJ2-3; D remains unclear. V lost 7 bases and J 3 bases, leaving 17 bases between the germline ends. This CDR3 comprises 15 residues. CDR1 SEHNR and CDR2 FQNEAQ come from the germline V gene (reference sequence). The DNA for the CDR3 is TGTGCCAGCAAGCACCGACGAGGATTAACAGATACGCAGTATTTT. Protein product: CASKHRRGLTDTQYF. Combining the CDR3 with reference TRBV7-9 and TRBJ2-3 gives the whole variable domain DTGVSQNPRHKITKRGQNVTFRCDPISEHNRLYWYRQTLGQGPEFLTYFQNEAQLEKSRLLSDRFSAERPKGSFSTLEIQRTEQGDSAMYLCASKHRRGLTDTQYFGPGTRLTVL.

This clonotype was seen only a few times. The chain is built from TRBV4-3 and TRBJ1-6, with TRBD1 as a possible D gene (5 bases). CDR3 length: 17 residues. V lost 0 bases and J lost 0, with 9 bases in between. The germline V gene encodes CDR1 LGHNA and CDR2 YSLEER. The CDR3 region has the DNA TGCGCCAGCAGCCAAGAGCGGCAGGGCTCCTATAATTCACCCCTCCACTTT. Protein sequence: CASSQERQGSYNSPLHF.